The 2 T cell receptor beta chains below come from one sample, sequenced in a study of cytomegalovirus exposure and HLA in healthy donors (dated by TCRdb to about 2017). Library preparation used the immunoSEQ multiplex PCR assay. For the multiplex PCR, a mixture combining 60 forward primers for TCR Vbeta segments and 13 reverse primers for TCR Jbeta segments was used. The source is immuneACCESS, and TCRdb retained only in-frame sequences with V and J called. Part of the clones is not carried over; for the studies checked, unresolved V genes explain less than half of this, and the remainder is unexplained. The sample records about 110,000 clones, roughly 74% of which are singletons. Jointly, the top ten make up 2.5% of the sample. The sequenced material came from PBMCs. The receptors shown here come from a man aged 40-55 years in good health and CMV-seronegative.

V gene TRBV2 combines with J gene TRBJ2-7; possible D gene TRBD2, 5 bases. V was pared by 2 bases and J by 6 bases, with 8 bases between. The CDR3 is made up of 12 amino acids. Germline assignment: CDR1 SNHLY and CDR2 FYNNEI. CDR3 residues: CASSELAGEQYF. For the CDR3, the DNA is TGTGCCAGCAGTGAACTAGCAGGCGAGCAGTACTTC. The full variable domain, completed using reference TRBV2 and TRBJ2-7, is EPEVTQTPSHQVTQMGQEVILRCVPISNHLYFYWYRQILGQKVEFLVSFYNNEISEKSEIFDDQFSVERPDGSNFTLKIRSTKLEDSAMYFCASSELAGEQYFGPGTRLTVT.

J is TRBJ2-5 and V is TRBV19; D is undetermined. The CDR3 is 14 residues long. The germline gives CDR1 LNHDA, CDR2 SQIVND (reference sequence). V was clipped by 0 bases and J by 4 bases, with 9 bases between them. The chain's CDR3 is CASSIDGQSETQYF. The CDR3 DNA sequence: TGTGCCAGTAGTATAGACGGTCAATCAGAGACCCAGTACTTC.